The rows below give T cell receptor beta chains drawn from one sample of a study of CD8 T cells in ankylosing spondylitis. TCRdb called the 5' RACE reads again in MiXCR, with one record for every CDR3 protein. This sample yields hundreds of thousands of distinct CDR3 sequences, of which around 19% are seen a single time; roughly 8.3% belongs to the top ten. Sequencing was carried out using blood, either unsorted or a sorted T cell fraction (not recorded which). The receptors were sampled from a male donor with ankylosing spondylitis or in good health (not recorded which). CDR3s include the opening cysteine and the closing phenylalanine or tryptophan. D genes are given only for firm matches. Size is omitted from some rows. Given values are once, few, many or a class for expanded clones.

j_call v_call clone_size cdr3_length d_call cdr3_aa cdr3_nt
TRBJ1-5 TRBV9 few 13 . CASSEGPRQPQHF TGTGCCAGCAGCGAGGGCCCCCGGCAGCCCCAGCATTTT
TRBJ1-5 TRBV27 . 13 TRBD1 CASSWTGDQPQHF TGTGCCAGCAGCTGGACAGGGGACCAGCCCCAGCATTTT
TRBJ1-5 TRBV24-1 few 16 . CATSDPQGNSNQPQHF TGTGCCACCAGTGATCCGCAGGGAAATAGCAATCAGCCCCAGCATTTT
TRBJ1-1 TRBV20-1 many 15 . CSATGHVVKNTEAFF TGCAGTGCTACGGGACACGTCGTGAAGAACACTGAAGCTTTCTTT
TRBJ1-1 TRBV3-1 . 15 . CASSQDQRWGDEAFF TGTGCCAGCAGCCAAGATCAACGTTGGGGTGATGAAGCTTTCTTT
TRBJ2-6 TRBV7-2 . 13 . CAGKDSGANVLTF TGTGCCGGCAAAGACTCTGGGGCCAACGTCCTGACTTTC
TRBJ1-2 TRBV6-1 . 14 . CASIQAPPNYGYTF TGTGCCAGCATACAGGCCCCACCTAACTATGGCTACACCTTC
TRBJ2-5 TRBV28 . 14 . CASHTWGDQETQYF TGTGCCAGCCACACGTGGGGGGACCAAGAGACCCAGTACTTC
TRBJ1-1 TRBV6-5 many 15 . CASSPLGGADTEAFF TGTGCCAGCAGTCCGCTTGGGGGGGCGGACACTGAAGCTTTCTTT
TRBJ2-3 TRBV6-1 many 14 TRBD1 CASSPRQGLGTQYF TGTGCCAGCAGCCCACGACAGGGCTTGGGTACGCAGTATTTT
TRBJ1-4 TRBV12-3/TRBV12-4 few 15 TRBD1 CASRRTGGMVEKLFF TGTGCCAGCAGGCGGACAGGGGGCATGGTTGAAAAACTGTTTTTT
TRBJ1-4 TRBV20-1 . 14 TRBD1 CSAGQGGNAEKLFF TGCAGTGCCGGACAGGGCGGGAACGCTGAAAAACTGTTTTTT
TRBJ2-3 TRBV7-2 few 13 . CASSPPLRDTQYF TGTGCCAGCAGCCCCCCTCTAAGAGATACGCAGTATTTT
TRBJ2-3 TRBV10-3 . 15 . CAITPRGGAPDTQYF TGTGCCATCACCCCTCGCGGCGGGGCTCCAGATACGCAGTATTTT
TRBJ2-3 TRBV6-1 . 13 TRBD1 CASSHKGGDTQYF TGTGCCAGCAGCCACAAAGGGGGCGATACGCAGTATTTT
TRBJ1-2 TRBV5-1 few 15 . CASSLDRAHNYGYTF TGCGCCAGCAGCTTGGACAGAGCCCATAACTATGGCTACACCTTC
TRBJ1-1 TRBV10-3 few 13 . CAISESQNTEAFF TGTGCCATCAGTGAGTCCCAGAACACTGAAGCTTTCTTT
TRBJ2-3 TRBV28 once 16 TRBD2 CASSLFLAGSTDTQYF TGTGCCAGCAGTTTATTCCTAGCGGGGAGCACAGATACGCAGTATTTT
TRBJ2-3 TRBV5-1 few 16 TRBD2 CASSLPGLAGTDTQYF TGCGCCAGCAGCTTACCGGGGCTAGCGGGCACAGATACGCAGTATTTT
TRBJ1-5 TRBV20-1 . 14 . CSASRGTGNQPQHF TGCAGTGCTTCCAGGGGAACAGGCAATCAGCCCCAGCATTTT
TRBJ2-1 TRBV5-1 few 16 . CASSFNSGNNYNEQFF TGCGCCAGCAGCTTCAATTCCGGGAACAACTACAATGAGCAGTTCTTC
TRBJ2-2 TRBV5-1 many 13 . CASGGAGTGELFF TGCGCCAGCGGCGGGGCTGGCACCGGGGAGCTGTTTTTT
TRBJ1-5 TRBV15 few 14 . CATSRVQLRQPQHF TGTGCCACCAGCAGAGTTCAGCTTAGACAGCCCCAGCATTTT
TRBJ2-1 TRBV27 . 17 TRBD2 CASSLGLAGVLPNEQFF TGTGCCAGCAGTTTAGGGCTAGCGGGAGTTTTGCCCAATGAGCAGTTCTTC
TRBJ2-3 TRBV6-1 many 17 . CASSPDFGGGGSDTQYF TGTGCCAGCAGCCCCGACTTTGGTGGAGGCGGTTCAGATACGCAGTATTTT
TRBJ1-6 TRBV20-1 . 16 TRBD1 CSARGEGQGYNSPLHF TGCAGTGCTAGAGGCGAGGGACAGGGGTATAATTCACCCCTCCACTTT
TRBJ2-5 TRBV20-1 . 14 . CSASLRERKETQYF TGCAGTGCTAGTCTCAGGGAGAGAAAAGAGACCCAGTACTTC
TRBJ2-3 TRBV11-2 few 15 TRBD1 CASSLRDSPSVGPYF TGTGCCAGCAGCTTACGGGACAGTCCCTCCGTGGGGCCGTATTTT
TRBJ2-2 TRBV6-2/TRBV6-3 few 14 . CASSYNIRGRELFF TGTGCCAGCAGTTACAACATACGGGGGCGCGAGCTGTTTTTT
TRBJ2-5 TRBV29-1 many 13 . CSSLAGRGETQYF TGCAGCTCCCTGGCAGGGCGGGGAGAGACCCAGTACTTC
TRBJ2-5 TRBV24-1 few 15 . CATSDLKQGSETQYF TGTGCCACCAGTGATTTGAAACAGGGATCCGAGACCCAGTACTTC
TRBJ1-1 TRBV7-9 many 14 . CASSLVGGGTEAFF TGTGCCAGCAGCTTAGTCGGGGGCGGCACTGAAGCTTTCTTT
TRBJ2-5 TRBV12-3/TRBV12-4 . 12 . CASMGPQETQYF TGTGCCAGCATGGGCCCTCAAGAGACCCAGTACTTC
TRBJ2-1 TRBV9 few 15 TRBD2 CASSVGSGVDNEQFF TGTGCCAGCAGCGTAGGAAGCGGGGTTGATAATGAGCAGTTCTTC
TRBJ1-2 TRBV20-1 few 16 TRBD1 CSARDSGTGWGYGYTF TGCAGTGCTAGAGATTCCGGGACAGGGTGGGGCTATGGCTACACCTTC
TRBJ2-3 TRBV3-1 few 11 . CASSQANTQYF TGTGCCAGCAGCCAAGCAAATACGCAGTATTTT
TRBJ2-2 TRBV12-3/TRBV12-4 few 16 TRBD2 CASRAGTSGNTGELFF TGTGCCAGCAGAGCCGGGACTAGCGGGAACACCGGGGAGCTGTTTTTT
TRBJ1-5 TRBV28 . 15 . CASSLGDTLNQPQHF TGTGCCAGCAGTTTAGGGGACACCTTAAATCAGCCCCAGCATTTT
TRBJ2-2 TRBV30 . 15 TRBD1 CAWSRDRGPTGELFF TGTGCCTGGAGTCGGGACAGGGGACCCACCGGGGAGCTGTTTTTT
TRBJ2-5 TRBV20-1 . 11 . CSASLAETQYF TGCAGTGCTAGTCTAGCGGAGACCCAGTACTTC
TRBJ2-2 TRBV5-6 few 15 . CASSLFSSLTGELFF TGTGCCAGCAGCTTGTTTTCTAGCTTGACCGGGGAGCTGTTTTTT
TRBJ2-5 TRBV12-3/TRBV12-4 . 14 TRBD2 CASSLREVGETQYF TGTGCCAGCAGTTTGCGGGAGGTCGGAGAGACCCAGTACTTC
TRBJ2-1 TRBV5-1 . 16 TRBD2 CASSFGAAGRVDEQFF TGCGCCAGCAGCTTCGGGGCAGCGGGACGGGTGGATGAGCAGTTCTTC
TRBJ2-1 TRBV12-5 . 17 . CASAWDGRHPSHNEQFF TGTGCTAGTGCCTGGGACGGAAGGCACCCCTCCCACAATGAGCAGTTCTTC
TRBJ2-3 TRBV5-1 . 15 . CASSLGQVSTDTQYF TGCGCCAGCAGCTTGGGACAGGTTAGCACAGATACGCAGTATTTT
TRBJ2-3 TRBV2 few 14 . CASSEGTPGDTQYF TGTGCCAGCAGTGAAGGGACGCCGGGAGATACGCAGTATTTT
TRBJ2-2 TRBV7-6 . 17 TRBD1 CASSLVGGQSNTGELFF TGTGCCAGCAGCTTAGTAGGGGGACAGTCGAACACCGGGGAGCTGTTTTTT
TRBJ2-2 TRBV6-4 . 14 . CASSFTDNTGELFF TGTGCCAGCAGTTTTACAGACAACACCGGGGAGCTGTTTTTT